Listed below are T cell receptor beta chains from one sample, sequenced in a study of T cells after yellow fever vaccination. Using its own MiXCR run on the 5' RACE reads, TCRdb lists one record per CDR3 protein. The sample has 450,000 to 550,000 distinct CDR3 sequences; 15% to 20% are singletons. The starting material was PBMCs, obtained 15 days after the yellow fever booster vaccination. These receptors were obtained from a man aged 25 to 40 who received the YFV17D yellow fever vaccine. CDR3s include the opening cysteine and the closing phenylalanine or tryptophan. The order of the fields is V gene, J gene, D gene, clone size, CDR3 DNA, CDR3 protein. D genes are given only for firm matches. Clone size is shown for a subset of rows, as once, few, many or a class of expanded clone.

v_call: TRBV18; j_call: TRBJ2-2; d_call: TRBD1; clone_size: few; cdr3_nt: TGTGCCAGCTCCGAACAACTAACAGGGGGCACCGGGGAGCTGTTTTTT; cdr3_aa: CASSEQLTGGTGELFF
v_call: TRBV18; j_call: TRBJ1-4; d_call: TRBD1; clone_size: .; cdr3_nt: TGTGCCAGCTCAAGACAGGGGGCGATTGAAAAACTGTTTTTT; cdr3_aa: CASSRQGAIEKLFF
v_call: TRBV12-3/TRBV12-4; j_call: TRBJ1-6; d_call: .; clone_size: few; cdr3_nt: TGTGCCAGCAGCAGAGACGGACATAATTCACCCCTCCACTTT; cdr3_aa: CASSRDGHNSPLHF
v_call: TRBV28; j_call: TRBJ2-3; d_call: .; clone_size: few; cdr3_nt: TGTGCCACCCGCCTTCTAGCGGATACGCAGTATTTT; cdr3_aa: CATRLLADTQYF
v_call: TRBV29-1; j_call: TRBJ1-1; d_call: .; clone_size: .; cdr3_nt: TGCAGCGTTGGGGGGACACCCAACACTGAAGCTTTCTTT; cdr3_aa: CSVGGTPNTEAFF
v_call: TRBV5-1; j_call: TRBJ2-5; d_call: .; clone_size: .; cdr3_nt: TGCGCCAGCAGCTTGGCGGTCGTAGGAGAGACCCAGTACTTC; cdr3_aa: CASSLAVVGETQYF
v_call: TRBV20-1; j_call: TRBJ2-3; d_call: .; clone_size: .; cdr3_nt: TGCAGTGCTAGACGCGAGGGGGGATTGCAGTATTTT; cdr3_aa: CSARREGGLQYF
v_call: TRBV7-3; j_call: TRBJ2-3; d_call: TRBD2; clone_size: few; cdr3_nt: TGTGCCAGCAGCTTACTTGGCGGGGGGAACACAGATACGCAGTATTTT; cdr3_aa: CASSLLGGGNTDTQYF
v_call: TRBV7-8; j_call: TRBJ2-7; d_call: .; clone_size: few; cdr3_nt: TGTGCCAGCAGCTTAGAGACTATAGTAGGGGGTGGAGAGCAGTACTTC; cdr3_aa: CASSLETIVGGGEQYF
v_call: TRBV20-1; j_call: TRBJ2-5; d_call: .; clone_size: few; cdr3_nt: TGCAGTGGCGAACGGGGAGGCGAAGAGACCCAGTACTTC; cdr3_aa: CSGERGGEETQYF
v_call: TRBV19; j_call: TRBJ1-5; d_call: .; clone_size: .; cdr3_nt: TGTGCCAGTAGTCCAAACTCCGGGACAAGGGGGAGTCAGCCCCAGCATTTT; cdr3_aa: CASSPNSGTRGSQPQHF
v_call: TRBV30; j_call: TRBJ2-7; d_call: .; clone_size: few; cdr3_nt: TGTGCCTGGAGTGTTTCTCGGCGTGGCGAGCAGTACTTC; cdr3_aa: CAWSVSRRGEQYF
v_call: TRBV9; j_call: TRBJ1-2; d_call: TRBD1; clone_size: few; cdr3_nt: TGTGCCAGCAGTGACAGGGTGGTAATGCCCCGGATTAACGATGGCTACACCTTC; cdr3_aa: CASSDRVVMPRINDGYTF